Listed below are T cell receptor beta chains from one sample, sequenced in a study of human T cells and chemical hapten exposure. TCRdb passed the 5' RACE reads through MiXCR, listing each CDR3 protein once. The sample lists approximately 140,000 distinct CDR3 sequences; around 4.1% were seen once. These receptors came from a female donor in good health. Both conserved end residues are part of each CDR3. Each record gives: clone size, D gene, V gene, J gene, CDR3 DNA, CDR3 protein. A D gene is named only where the DNA matches it firmly. Expanded clones are given a class, and other clones once, few, many or no size at all.

many	NA	TRBV5-1	TRBJ1-2	TGCGCCAGCAGAACGGCGGATAATAACTATGGCTACACCTTC	CASRTADNNYGYTF
many	NA	TRBV20-1	TRBJ1-5	TGCAGTGCTAGTTTGGGGGGGAGCAATCAGCCCCAGCATTTT	CSASLGGSNQPQHF
many	NA	TRBV20-1	TRBJ1-6	TGCAGTGCTAGAGCATTGGAGTGGTATAATTCACCCCTCCACTTT	CSARALEWYNSPLHF
many	TRBD2	TRBV5-1	TRBJ2-2	TGCGCCAGCAGCAGGCCACCGAGCGGGGGGACCACCGGGGAGCTGTTTTTT	CASSRPPSGGTTGELFF
many	TRBD1	TRBV12-3/TRBV12-4	TRBJ1-6	TGTGCCAGCAGTTCCCCGACAGGGAGGTCACCCCTCCACTTT	CASSSPTGRSPLHF
many	NA	TRBV29-1	TRBJ2-7	TGCAGCGTTGTGGCGGAGGGCGAGCAGTACTTC	CSVVAEGEQYF
many	NA	TRBV6-5	TRBJ2-3	TGTGCCAGCAGTTACTCACACATGACAGGCGTGCATGTCGCGGCAGATACGCAGTATTTT	CASSYSHMTGVHVAADTQYF
many	TRBD2	TRBV20-1	TRBJ2-3	TGCAGTGCTGCCCAAGCGGGAGAAGTTACAGATACGCAGTATTTT	CSAAQAGEVTDTQYF
few	NA	TRBV10-1	TRBJ1-3	TGCGCCAGCAGTGATGGGGGCTCAGGAAACACCATATATTTT	CASSDGGSGNTIYF
few	NA	TRBV27	TRBJ1-5	TGTGCCAGCAGTTTATTTTTCCGTAATCAGCCCCAGCATTTT	CASSLFFRNQPQHF
many	NA	TRBV7-2	TRBJ2-5	TGTGCCAGCAGCTTAATTCCCCAAGAGACCCAGTACTTC	CASSLIPQETQYF
many	NA	TRBV6-5	TRBJ2-2	TGTGCCAGCAATTTAGGGGGTGGGGACACCGGGGAGCTGTTTTTT	CASNLGGGDTGELFF
many	TRBD2	TRBV19	TRBJ2-5	TGTGCCAGTAGTACCGCGGAGCCGACTAGCGGGGTCCAAGAGACCCAGTACTTC	CASSTAEPTSGVQETQYF
few	TRBD1	TRBV5-4	TRBJ2-1	TGTGCCAGCAGCTTGGTGGGACAGGGAGGTCTTGAGCAGTTCTTC	CASSLVGQGGLEQFF
many	NA	TRBV6-5	TRBJ2-7	TGTGCCAGCAGTTCTGGGACGGAACTCTACGAGCAGTACTTC	CASSSGTELYEQYF
many	NA	TRBV20-1	TRBJ2-1	TGCAGTGCTAGAGATGGGCAGTACAATGAGCAGTTCTTC	CSARDGQYNEQFF
few	NA	TRBV5-1	TRBJ2-5	TGCGCCAGCAGCCGGCAGGGAGAAGAGACCCAGTACTTC	CASSRQGEETQYF
few	NA	TRBV9	TRBJ1-6	TGTGCCAGCAGCGTAGGCGGGAACGCACCCCTCCACTTT	CASSVGGNAPLHF
NA	NA	TRBV12-3/TRBV12-4	TRBJ2-3	TGTGCCAGCAGTTCCCTTGGCCGCCCCTCTAGCACAGATACGCAGTATTTT	CASSSLGRPSSTDTQYF
many	NA	TRBV20-1	TRBJ2-2	TGCAGTGCTAGCCCGATTACAGGGTACACCGGGGAGCTGTTTTTT	CSASPITGYTGELFF
many	NA	TRBV5-6	TRBJ1-2	TGTGCCAGCAGCCCCGTTGGTTCAGGGTGGGAGTATGGCTACACCTTC	CASSPVGSGWEYGYTF
few	TRBD1	TRBV24-1	TRBJ2-1	TGTGCCACCAGCCAGACAGGGGGGGGCTCCAATGAGCAGTTCTTC	CATSQTGGGSNEQFF
many	NA	TRBV20-1	TRBJ2-1	TGCAGTGCTATCCCCATTGGGCCATACAATGAGCAGTTCTTC	CSAIPIGPYNEQFF
many	TRBD1	TRBV11-2	TRBJ2-7	TGTGCCAGCAGCTGGACAGGGTGGAACGAGCAGTACTTC	CASSWTGWNEQYF
NA	NA	TRBV24-1	TRBJ1-6	TGTGCCACCAGGCGGGACACCAATTCACCCCTCCACTTT	CATRRDTNSPLHF
many	NA	TRBV6-5	TRBJ2-7	TGTGCCAGCACCCAGCCGGGGGTACCCTACGAGCAGTACTTC	CASTQPGVPYEQYF
NA	TRBD2	TRBV7-2	TRBJ2-5	TGTGCCAGCAGCTCCCGCACACCCTATAGAAGCGGGGGGGCGGCCGCGGAGACCCAGTACTTC	CASSSRTPYRSGGAAAETQYF
many	NA	TRBV4-2	TRBJ2-1	TGTGCCAGCAGCCAAGGTCTGGGTTCCGATGAGCAGTTCTTC	CASSQGLGSDEQFF
many	TRBD1	TRBV29-1	TRBJ1-1	TGCAGCGGGGAACAAGGGGTCGGGTCGAGACAGGGCCGCCGAAAAGCTTTCTTT	CSGEQGVGSRQGRRKAFF
many	NA	TRBV19	TRBJ2-2	TGTGCCAGTAGTATAAGTCCCCGCACCGGGGAGCTGTTTTTT	CASSISPRTGELFF
many	NA	TRBV2	TRBJ2-6	TGTGCCAGCATCCCCTGGCGGGGCGCTGGGGCCAACGTCCTGACTTTC	CASIPWRGAGANVLTF
many	TRBD2	TRBV4-1	TRBJ2-5	TGCGCCAGCAGCCAGATAGGGACTAGCGGGGGTCAAGAGACCCAGTACTTC	CASSQIGTSGGQETQYF
few	NA	TRBV20-1	TRBJ2-2	TGCAGTGCCGGACGGGGGATCTCCGAGAACACCGGGGAGCTGTTTTTT	CSAGRGISENTGELFF
many	NA	TRBV6-1	TRBJ1-4	TGTGCCAGCAGTGGATCAGGGATAAGGAGTGAAAAACTGTTTTTT	CASSGSGIRSEKLFF
many	TRBD1	TRBV5-1	TRBJ1-2	TGCGCCAGCAGCTTGGGGACAGGCCTATATGGCTACACCTTC	CASSLGTGLYGYTF
many	NA	TRBV7-9	TRBJ1-6	TGTGCCAGCAGCTTAGGCAGGGGATTAAATTCACCCCTCCACTTT	CASSLGRGLNSPLHF
many	NA	TRBV12-3/TRBV12-4	TRBJ1-2	TGTGCCAGCAGTTTATATGGTCCTTCGGGAGTTCGGAAGTATGGCTACACCTTC	CASSLYGPSGVRKYGYTF
many	NA	TRBV7-6	TRBJ2-3	TGTGCCAGCAGGGGGGATACGCAGTATTTT	CASRGDTQYF
NA	TRBD1	TRBV4-2	TRBJ1-2	TGTGCCAGCAGCCGGGCCGGGACAGGGGGCGAAAGTTATGGCTACACCTTC	CASSRAGTGGESYGYTF
many	TRBD1	TRBV19	TRBJ2-2	TGTGCCAGTAGTAGGCGTCAGGGGGCGAACACCGGGGAGCTGTTTTTT	CASSRRQGANTGELFF